The 17 T cell receptor beta chains presented below share a single source sample, sequenced in a study of T cell responses to AZD1222 COVID-19 vaccine. Assay: immunoSEQ multiplex PCR; the TCRdb copy retains only in-frame clones and omits some. The data contain 60,000 to 75,000 clones, more than 65% of them singletons. Specimen: peripheral blood, collected on day 0 of AZD1222 vaccination. These receptors originate from an adult in good health.

This clone was observed once. The V and J genes are TRBV7-9 and TRBJ2-6; TRBD2 matches 10 bases. CDR1 is SEHNR, CDR2 FQNEAQ, per germline (reference sequence). Trimming cost V 5 bases and J 0 bases; bases outside gene matches: 7. The CDR3 has 18 amino acids. CDR3 in amino acids: CASSAASGRDSGANVLTF. CDR3 nucleotide sequence: TGTGCCAGCAGCGCCGCTAGCGGGAGAGACTCTGGGGCCAACGTCCTGACTTTC.

The J gene is TRBJ2-1, the V gene TRBV18, with D hard to call. This CDR3 has 14 amino acids. V lost 3 bases and J 8 bases, leaving 14 bases between the germline ends. CDR1 is KGHSH and CDR2 is LQKENI in the germline V gene. The DNA for the CDR3 is TGTGCCAGCTCACCTAGAGCAGTTGCGCATGAGCAGTTCTTC. Translating it yields CASSPRAVAHEQFF.

The genes are TRBV19 and TRBJ2-7; tentative D call: TRBD1 (6 bases). V lost 3 bases, J lost 3 bases, and 24 bases lay in between. CDR1 is LNHDA and CDR2 is SQIVND in the germline V gene (reference sequence). The CDR3 runs 18 residues. The CDR3 reads CASSIEGILNREFYEQYV. The DNA for the CDR3 is TGTGCCAGTAGTATCGAAGGAATTCTTAACAGGGAGTTCTACGAGCAGTACGTC.

V usage is TRBV18 and J usage is TRBJ1-3; D gene ambiguous. Germline CDR1 reads KGHSH; CDR2 reads LQKENI. There are 15 residues in the CDR3. Trimming removed 0 bases from V and 4 bases from J, with 10 bases in between. The DNA for the CDR3 is TGTGCCAGCTCACCACCCTCAGGCGGGGGAAACACCATATATTTT. The encoded protein is CASSPPSGGGNTIYF.

This chain uses TRBV5-1 with TRBJ2-2, with 9 bases identical to TRBD2. In germline, CDR1 is SGHRS, CDR2 YFSETQ. The length of the CDR3 is 15 residues. The J segment lost 7 bases and the V segment lost 0 bases, leaving 4 bases of the junction unmatched. CDR3 sequence (DNA): TGCGCCAGCAGCTTGGCGGGACTAGCAAGCGGGGAGCTGTTTTTT. This translates into CASSLAGLASGELFF.

The chain combines TRBV19 with TRBJ1-2; D is uncertain. The CDR3 covers 15 residues. The germline V gene encodes CDR1 LNHDA and CDR2 SQIVND (reference sequence). Trimming shortened V by 3 bases and J by 1 base, and 12 bases separated the two germline ends. The CDR3 loop is CASSILGQFNYGYTF. The CDR3 nucleotides are TGTGCCAGTAGTATTTTAGGGCAGTTTAACTATGGCTACACCTTC.

V and J are TRBV6-2 or TRBV6-3 and TRBJ2-5; 14 nucleotides match TRBD2. The germline V gene has CDR1 MNHEY and CDR2 SVGEGT. V gave up 5 bases and J gave up 4 bases; unmatched junction bases: 9. The CDR3 runs to 17 residues. CDR3 sequence: CASSHPGLAGEIETQYF. CDR3 DNA: TGTGCCAGCAGTCATCCGGGACTAGCGGGAGAGATAGAGACCCAGTACTTC.

The rearrangement uses TRBV6-5 and TRBJ1-1; D remains ambiguous. Trimming pared 1 base from V and 4 bases from J, leaving 10 bases between. Germline CDR1 MNHEY, CDR2 SVGAGI. The CDR3 length is 14 residues. In DNA, the CDR3 is TGTGCCAGCAGTTACTTTCCCCAGGCCACTGAAGCTTTCTTT. Protein sequence: CASSYFPQATEAFF.

The chain uses TRBV6-2 or TRBV6-3 and TRBJ1-1, with D hard to call. Trimming pared 6 bases from V and 9 bases from J, leaving 29 bases between. The V gene's germline CDR1 is MNHEY and CDR2 SVGEGT. The CDR3 totals 17 residues. The CDR3 protein is CASSERRITPSNTKAFF. For the CDR3, the DNA is TGTGCCAGCAGCGAACGACGGATTACTCCCTCGAACACAAAAGCTTTCTTT.

The genes are TRBV28 and TRBJ2-7; 10 bases agree with TRBD2. Germline values: CDR1 MDHEN, CDR2 SYDVKM. The CDR3 contains 15 residues. The ends lost 1 base at V and 3 bases at J; junction bases unmatched: 3. This chain's CDR3 is CASSLYASGSYEQYF. CDR3 nucleotide sequence: TGTGCCAGCAGTTTATATGCTAGCGGGAGCTACGAGCAGTACTTC.

CDR3 region: CASSLRPLDQPQHF. The CDR3 nucleotides are TGTGCCAGCAGTCTCCGACCCTTGGATCAGCCCCAGCATTTT. V is TRBV27 and J is TRBJ1-5, with unresolved D. Trimming removed 5 bases from V and 5 bases from J, with 13 bases in between. Germline CDR1 and CDR2: MNHEY and SMNVEV (reference sequence). The CDR3 contains 14 residues.

This clone was seen more than once but under ten times. The rearrangement links TRBV5-1 to TRBJ1-1; D is perhaps TRBD1 (5 bases). Germline loops: CDR1 SGHRS, CDR2 YFSETQ. This CDR3 has 15 amino acids. Between the trimmed V and J ends, which lost 3 bases and 3 bases, there was a span of 15 bases. CDR3 DNA: TGCGCCAGCAGCTGGGGGGGAGACAGTTACACTGAAGCTTTCTTT. It specifies CASSWGGDSYTEAFF.

The chain is built from TRBV9 and TRBJ2-6; no firm D call. V was shortened by 0 bases and J by 0 bases, with 10 bases between the two germline ends. The length of the CDR3 is 17 residues. Germline V gene data show CDR1 as SGDLS and CDR2 as YYNGEE. CDR3 DNA: TGTGCCAGCAGCGTAGCGATGGAGAGCTCTGGGGCCAACGTCCTGACTTTC. Residues: CASSVAMESSGANVLTF.

The chain is built from TRBV6-5 and TRBJ2-1, with D unresolved. The V end lost 4 bases, the J end lost 2 bases, and 6 bases lay between the germline ends. The CDR3 contains 13 residues. Germline V gives CDR1 MNHEY, CDR2 SVGAGI. The CDR3 DNA sequence: TGTGCCAGCAGTTCGGAAGCCTACAATGAGCAGTTCTTC. This encodes CASSSEAYNEQFF.

The chain is built from TRBV30 and TRBJ2-3, with D hard to call. The ends were cut back, 3 bases at V and 2 bases at J, with 9 bases in the middle. CDR3 length: 13 residues. The germline gives CDR1 GTSNPN, CDR2 SVGIG (reference sequence). The CDR3 DNA is TGTGCCTGGAGCCCAGGATCCACAGATACGCAGTATTTT. This sequence encodes CAWSPGSTDTQYF.

The chain recombines TRBV7-2 with TRBJ2-7; TRBD2 agrees at 9 bases. V was pared by 1 base and J by 3 bases, with 4 bases of the junction left unmatched. The CDR3 is 15 residues long. Germline V CDR1 and CDR2: SGHTA, FQGNSA. DNA for the CDR3: TGTGCCAGCAGCTTAGAAGCGGGAGGCCGCTACGAGCAGTACTTC. This codes for CASSLEAGGRYEQYF.

The genes are TRBV28 and TRBJ2-6; 7 bases align to TRBD1. CDR1 is MDHEN, CDR2 SYDVKM, per germline. The V and J ends lost 5 bases and 2 bases, in that order; junction bases with no gene match: 3. The CDR3 spans 15 residues. The CDR3, as DNA: TGTGCCAGCAGTCCAACAGGGGCTGGGGCCAACGTCCTGACTTTC. Translation: CASSPTGAGANVLTF.